This TCR beta chain was captured in a study of blood T cells in healthy people across ages (dated by TCRdb to the mid-2010s). Regarding the complete study: In model experiments, roughly one uniquely barcoded TCR beta cDNA molecule per two T cells was captured by template switching. Two additional independent replicas of 1 million unique cDNA reads from the same blood draw were analyzed for two donors (one aged 18 to 30 and one aged 80 or older). Donors were grouped into four age groups: young (average about 15 years), middle-aged (over 35), aged (over 55) and long-lived (approximately 82). Using deep sequencing normalized with unique cDNA molecular identifiers, the study measured how TCR beta repertoire diversity changes with age. To avoid experimental bias, donors of different ages were randomly spread across the sequencing lanes.

This clonotype was seen a few times. This receptor's antigen is unknown. The sample holds no much larger clone one base away, and base qualities are not on file. Overall results and qualifications from the work: The percentage of naive T cells measured by flow cytometry correlated strongly with observed TCR beta diversity. Observed TCR beta diversity per million T cells fell roughly linearly with age, and a significant reduction was already apparent by age approximately 40. Total diversity estimates from one million sequenced T cells were considered lower bounds and underestimates. The CMV infection status of donors was not known, potentially confounding age-related changes in expanded clonotypes. Bulk unsorted PBMC profiling prevented conclusive comparison of naive and antigen-experienced compartments. The long-lived group showed more naive CD4+ T cells, fewer expanded clones and increased TCR diversity than the aged group, suggesting age selection.

The roughly 39 donors, aged roughly 6 to 90 years, were systemically healthy Caucasian individuals from Russia. Ten milliliters of peripheral blood were collected from each donor into EDTA-treated Vacutainer tubes. Ficoll-Paque density-gradient centrifugation was used to isolate PBMCs, with at least 7 million per sample. Trizol reagent was used to extract total RNA from the PBMCs, yielding at least 6 micrograms per sample. The percentages of naive CD45RAhigh/CD27high T cells were determined by flow cytometry on a PBMC aliquot from every donor. Library generation was performed with 5' RACE. Sequencing was performed on an Illumina HiSeq 2500. A second PCR of roughly 6 to 11 cycles was performed with a sample-barcoded 5' primer and a J-beta primer mix. A template-switch 5' adaptor carrying 12 random nucleotides introduced a unique molecular identifier onto each TCR beta cDNA molecule. Each sample yielded at least 3 million CDR3-containing paired-end reads. First-strand cDNA was synthesized from all RNA with the Mint cDNA synthesis kit, primed by a TRBC-specific oligonucleotide. All cDNA was treated with uracil-DNA glycosylase and then went through a first 18-cycle PCR with the universal primers M1SS and BC2_uni_R. As for how the authors treated the data: For normalization, 1 million high-quality reads, each with a distinct molecular identifier, were randomly selected from each sample. Reads sharing molecular identifiers were discarded rather than binned into consensus sequences. MiTCR, run with a Q25 quality threshold and the strictest error-elimination algorithm, handled CDR3 identification, clonotype clustering and error correction. A nonparametric unseen species model with Euler transformation was used to estimate a lower bound on total TCR beta diversity. TCRdb itself trimmed the public reads at Q25 with fastp, ran MiXCR and retained productive beta chains. Each entry is one CDR3 protein sequence, shown with its most common DNA and genes. It is TCRdb's table, rather than the study itself, that gives the V and J calls and clone size. The sample profile shows roughly 1,500,000 distinct CDR3 sequences; 30% to 35% of them were found once. Around 11% of the sample comes from the top ten.

V is shortened by 5 bases, J by 12 bases, and the region joining them spans 14 bases. The CDR3 contains 12 residues, cysteine and phenylalanine counted. Only the CDR3 portion is preserved as DNA: 36 bases, with reading frame beginning at the first base. The CDR1 and CDR2 encoded by the germline V gene are LGHNT and FRNRAP. Recombination connected TRBV12-5 to TRBJ2-1, with a tentative D gene TRBD2 over 6 matching bases. Sequenced input: blood. This TCR derives from a woman under 40 in good health. The sequenced DNA: TGTGCTAGTGGTACACTAGCCGGTGGGCAGTTCTTC. Its product reads: CASGTLAGGQFF.